Listed below are T cell receptor beta chains from one sample, sequenced in a study of OX40 agonist ivuxolimab in advanced cancers. The method was immunoSEQ multiplex PCR; TCRdb's version includes in-frame clones alone and lacks a portion of them. The sample carries around 40,000 clones, approximately 83% recorded once. Specimen: CD4+ or CD8+ T cells sorted from blood, collected in a trial of the OX40 agonist ivuxolimab. Every receptor here comes from an adult with an advanced solid tumor such as melanoma, head and neck, liver or kidney cancer. CDR3s include the opening cysteine and the closing phenylalanine or tryptophan. Rows give clone size only sometimes, using once, few, many, or a class for an expanded clone.

TRBV7-9	NA	TRBJ1-2	CASSRGTGVYGYTF
TRBV5-6	NA	TRBJ2-7	CASSLRISWSEQYF
TRBV25-1	few	TRBJ1-1	CASSRSGSDDTEAFF
TRBV6-4	few	TRBJ1-1	CASSDSSRNTEAFF
TRBV19	few	TRBJ1-2	CASSITGGYTF
TRBV7-9	NA	TRBJ2-7	CASSLQGAGQYF
TRBV2	NA	TRBJ2-7	CASSQDSYEQYF
TRBV29-1	NA	TRBJ2-1	CSGRAPSSYNEQFF
TRBV9	NA	TRBJ2-3	CASSGGDNLSTDTQYF
TRBV5-1	NA	TRBJ2-7	CASSLQGGTYEQYF
TRBV14	NA	TRBJ2-2	CASSQTGTGELFF
TRBV5-4	once	TRBJ2-5	CASSSGLAGGLETQYF
TRBV6-5	NA	TRBJ2-3	CASSLERGGWDTQYF
TRBV6-1	NA	TRBJ1-5	CASSNAQVQPQHF
TRBV30	NA	TRBJ1-5	CAWSWGVDQPQHF
TRBV7-8	few	TRBJ2-1	CASSSRGSYNEQFF